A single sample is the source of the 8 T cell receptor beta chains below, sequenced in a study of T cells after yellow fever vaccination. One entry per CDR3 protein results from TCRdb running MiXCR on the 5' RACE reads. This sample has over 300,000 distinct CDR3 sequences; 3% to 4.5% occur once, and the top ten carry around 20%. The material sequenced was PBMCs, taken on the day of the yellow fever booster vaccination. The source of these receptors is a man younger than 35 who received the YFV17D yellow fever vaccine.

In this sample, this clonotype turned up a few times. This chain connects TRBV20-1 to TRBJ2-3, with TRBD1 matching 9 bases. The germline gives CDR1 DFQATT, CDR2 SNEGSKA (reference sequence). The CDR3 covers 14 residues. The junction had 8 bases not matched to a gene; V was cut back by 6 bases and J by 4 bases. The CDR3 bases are TGCAGTGCCCCGCCCGGGACAGGGCCAGATACGCAGTATTTT. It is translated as CSAPPGTGPDTQYF.

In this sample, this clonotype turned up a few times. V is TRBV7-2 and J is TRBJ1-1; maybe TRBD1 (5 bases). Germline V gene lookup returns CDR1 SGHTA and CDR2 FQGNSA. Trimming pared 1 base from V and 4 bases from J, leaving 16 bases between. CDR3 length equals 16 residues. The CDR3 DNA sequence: TGTGCCAGCAGCTTAGGAGACAGCGGGCTTTCCACTGAAGCTTTCTTT. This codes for CASSLGDSGLSTEAFF.

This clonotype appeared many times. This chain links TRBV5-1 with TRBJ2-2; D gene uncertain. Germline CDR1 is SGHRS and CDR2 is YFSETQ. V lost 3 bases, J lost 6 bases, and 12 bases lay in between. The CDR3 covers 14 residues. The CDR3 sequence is CASSSKISPGELFF. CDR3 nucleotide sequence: TGCGCCAGCAGCTCCAAAATTTCCCCCGGGGAGCTGTTTTTT.

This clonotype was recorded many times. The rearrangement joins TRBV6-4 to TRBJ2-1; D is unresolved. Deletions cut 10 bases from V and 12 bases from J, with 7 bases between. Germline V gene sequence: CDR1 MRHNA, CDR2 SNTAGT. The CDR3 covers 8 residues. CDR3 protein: CATRVQFF. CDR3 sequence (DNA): TGTGCCACCCGAGTGCAGTTCTTC.

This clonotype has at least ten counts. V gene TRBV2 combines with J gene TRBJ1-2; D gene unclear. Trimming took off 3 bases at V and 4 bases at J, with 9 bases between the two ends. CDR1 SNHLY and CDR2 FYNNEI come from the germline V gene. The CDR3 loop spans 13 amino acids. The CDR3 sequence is CASSDAAGYGYTF. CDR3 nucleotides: TGTGCCAGCAGTGATGCGGCAGGCTATGGCTACACCTTC.

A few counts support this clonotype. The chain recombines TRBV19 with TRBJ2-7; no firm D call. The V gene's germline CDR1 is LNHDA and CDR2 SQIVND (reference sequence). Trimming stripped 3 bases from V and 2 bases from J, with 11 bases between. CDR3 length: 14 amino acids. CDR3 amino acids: CASSISGQAYEQYF. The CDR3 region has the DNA TGTGCCAGTAGTATTTCTGGCCAGGCCTACGAGCAGTACTTC.

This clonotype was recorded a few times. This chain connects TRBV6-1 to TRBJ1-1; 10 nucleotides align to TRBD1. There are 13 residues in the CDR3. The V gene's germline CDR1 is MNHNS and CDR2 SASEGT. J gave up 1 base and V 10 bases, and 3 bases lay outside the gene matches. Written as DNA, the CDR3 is TGTGCCACCCGGGACAGGGGGAACACTGAAGCTTTCTTT. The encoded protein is CATRDRGNTEAFF.

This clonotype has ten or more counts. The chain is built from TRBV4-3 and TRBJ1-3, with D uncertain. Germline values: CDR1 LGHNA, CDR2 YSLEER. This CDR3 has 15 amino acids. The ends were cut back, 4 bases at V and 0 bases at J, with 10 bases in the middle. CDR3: CASSRTATSGNTIYF. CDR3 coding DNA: TGCGCCAGCAGCCGTACTGCGACCTCTGGAAACACCATATATTTT.